This record covers a single T cell receptor beta chain. These data are taken from a study of blood T cell repertoires in COVID-19. Study-level background: In each case, the material was cDNA or gDNA derived from T cells, B-cell-depleted T cells, or PBMCs.

Repertoires were generated with immunoSEQ multiplex PCR, while TCRdb's copy carries only in-frame clones and drops some. The table has over 250,000 clones, roughly 87% seen once. J gave up 6 bases and V 6 bases, and 7 bases lay outside the gene matches. The CDR3 contains 13 residues. Per the germline V gene, CDR1 is MDHEN and CDR2 is SYDVKM. The study counted Cohort 3 donors as recovered given two negative PCRs, clearance, or symptom resolution. The chain carries TRBV28 and TRBJ1-2, with 7 bases aligning to TRBD1. Material for sequencing was PBMCs or T cells enriched from blood (not recorded which). The TCR sequence derives from a woman in her 30s who had recovered from COVID-19. In DNA, the CDR3 is TGTGCCAGCAGCCTCACAGGGGAAAATGGCTACACCTTC. This codes for CASSLTGENGYTF.